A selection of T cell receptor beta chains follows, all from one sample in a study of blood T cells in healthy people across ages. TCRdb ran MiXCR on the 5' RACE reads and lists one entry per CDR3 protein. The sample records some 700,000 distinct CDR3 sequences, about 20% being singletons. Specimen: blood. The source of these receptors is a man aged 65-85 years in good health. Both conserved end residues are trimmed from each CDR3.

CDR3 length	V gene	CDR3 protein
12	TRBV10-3	AISEDIDPDTQY
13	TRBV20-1	SARPLAGVGDTQY
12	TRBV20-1	SASRTSSGNTIY
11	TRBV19	ASSQTGFIEAF
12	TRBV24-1	ATSGDRNNYGYT
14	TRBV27	ASSVGGTRANYGYT
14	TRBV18	ASSPLYLAGDETQY
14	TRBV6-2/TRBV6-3	ASRDPTGRSNQPQH
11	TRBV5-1	ASSLRTGAEAF
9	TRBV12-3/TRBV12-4	ASAWADTQY
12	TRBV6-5	ASSYAGQYNEQF
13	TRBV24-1	ATSDLRANQETQY
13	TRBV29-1	SVEVASGISGEQF